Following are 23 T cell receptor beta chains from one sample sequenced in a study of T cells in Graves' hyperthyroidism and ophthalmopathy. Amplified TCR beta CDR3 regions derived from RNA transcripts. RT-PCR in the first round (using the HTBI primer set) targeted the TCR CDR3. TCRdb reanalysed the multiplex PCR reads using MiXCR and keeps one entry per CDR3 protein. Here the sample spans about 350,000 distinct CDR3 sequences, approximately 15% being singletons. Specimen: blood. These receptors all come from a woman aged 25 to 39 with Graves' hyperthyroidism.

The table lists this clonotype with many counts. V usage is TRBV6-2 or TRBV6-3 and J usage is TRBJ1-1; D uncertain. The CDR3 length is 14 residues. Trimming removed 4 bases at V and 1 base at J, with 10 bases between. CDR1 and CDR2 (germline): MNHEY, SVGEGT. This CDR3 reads CASSLSRPNTEAFF. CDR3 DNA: TGTGCCAGCAGTTTAAGTCGTCCGAACACTGAAGCTTTCTTT.

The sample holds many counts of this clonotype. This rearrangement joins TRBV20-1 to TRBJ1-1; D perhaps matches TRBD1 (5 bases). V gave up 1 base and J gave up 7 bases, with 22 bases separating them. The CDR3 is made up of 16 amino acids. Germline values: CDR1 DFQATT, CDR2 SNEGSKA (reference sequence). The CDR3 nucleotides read TGCAGTGCTAGAGGCTCCCCTCGGGACGCTCCGTTTGAAGCTTTCTTT. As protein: CSARGSPRDAPFEAFF.

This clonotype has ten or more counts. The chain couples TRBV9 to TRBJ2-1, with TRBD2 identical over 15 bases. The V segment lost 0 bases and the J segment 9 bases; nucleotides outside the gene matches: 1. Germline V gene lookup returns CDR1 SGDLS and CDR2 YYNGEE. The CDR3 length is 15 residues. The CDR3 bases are TGTGCCAGCAGCGTAGTGGGACTAGCGGGAGGTGAGCAGTTCTTC. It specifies CASSVVGLAGGEQFF. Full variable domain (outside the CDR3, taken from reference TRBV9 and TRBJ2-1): DSGVTQTPKHLITATGQRVTLRCSPRSGDLSVYWYQQSLDQGLQFLIQYYNGEERAKGNILERFSAQQFPDLHSELNLSSLELGDSALYFCASSVVGLAGGEQFFGPGTRLTVL.

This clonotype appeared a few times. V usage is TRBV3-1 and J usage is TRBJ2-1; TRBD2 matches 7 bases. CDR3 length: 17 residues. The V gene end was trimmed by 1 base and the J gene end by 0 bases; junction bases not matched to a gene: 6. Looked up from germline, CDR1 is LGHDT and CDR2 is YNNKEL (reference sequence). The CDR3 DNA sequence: TGTGCCAGCAGCCAAGTTGGCGGGAGCCCCTCCTACAATGAGCAGTTCTTC. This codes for CASSQVGGSPSYNEQFF.

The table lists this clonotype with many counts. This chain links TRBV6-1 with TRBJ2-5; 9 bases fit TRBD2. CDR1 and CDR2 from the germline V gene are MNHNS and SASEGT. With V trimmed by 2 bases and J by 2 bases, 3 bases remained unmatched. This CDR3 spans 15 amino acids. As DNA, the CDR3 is TGTGCCAGCAGTGAAAATAGCGGGAGTCAAGAGACCCAGTACTTC. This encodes CASSENSGSQETQYF.

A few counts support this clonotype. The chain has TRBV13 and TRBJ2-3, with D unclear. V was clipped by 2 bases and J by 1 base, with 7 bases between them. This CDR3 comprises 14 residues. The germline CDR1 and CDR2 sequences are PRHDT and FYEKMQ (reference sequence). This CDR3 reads CASSLTSRTDTQYF. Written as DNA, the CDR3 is TGTGCCAGCAGCTTAACAAGTCGCACAGATACGCAGTATTTT.

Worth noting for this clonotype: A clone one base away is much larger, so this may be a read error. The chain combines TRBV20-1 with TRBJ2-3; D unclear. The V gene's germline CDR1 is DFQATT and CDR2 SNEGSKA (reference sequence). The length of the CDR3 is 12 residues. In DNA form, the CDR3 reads TGCAGTGCCCCAGTGTTCACAGATACGCAGTGTTTT. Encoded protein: CSAPVFTDTQCF.

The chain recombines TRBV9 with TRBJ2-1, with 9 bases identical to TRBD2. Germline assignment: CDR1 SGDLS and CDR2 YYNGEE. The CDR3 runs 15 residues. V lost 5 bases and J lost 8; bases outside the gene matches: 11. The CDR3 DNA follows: TGTGCCAGCAGTCCCTCCAGCGGGAGGCTCTATGAGCAGTTCTTC. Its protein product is CASSPSSGRLYEQFF.

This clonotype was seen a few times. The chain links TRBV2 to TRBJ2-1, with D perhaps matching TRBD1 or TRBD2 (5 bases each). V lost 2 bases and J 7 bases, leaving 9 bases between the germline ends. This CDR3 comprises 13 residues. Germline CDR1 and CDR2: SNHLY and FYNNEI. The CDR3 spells CASSENWGNEQFF. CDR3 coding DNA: TGTGCCAGCAGTGAAAATTGGGGGAATGAGCAGTTCTTC. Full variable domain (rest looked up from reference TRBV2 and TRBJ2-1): EPEVTQTPSHQVTQMGQEVILRCVPISNHLYFYWYRQILGQKVEFLVSFYNNEISEKSEIFDDQFSVERPDGSNFTLKIRSTKLEDSAMYFCASSENWGNEQFFGPGTRLTVL.

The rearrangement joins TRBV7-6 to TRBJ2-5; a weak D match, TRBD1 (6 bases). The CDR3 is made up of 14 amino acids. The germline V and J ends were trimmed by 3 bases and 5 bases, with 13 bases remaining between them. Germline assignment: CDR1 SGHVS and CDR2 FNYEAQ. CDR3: CASSFARGTETQYF. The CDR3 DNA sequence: TGTGCCAGCAGCTTCGCCAGGGGTACGGAGACCCAGTACTTC.

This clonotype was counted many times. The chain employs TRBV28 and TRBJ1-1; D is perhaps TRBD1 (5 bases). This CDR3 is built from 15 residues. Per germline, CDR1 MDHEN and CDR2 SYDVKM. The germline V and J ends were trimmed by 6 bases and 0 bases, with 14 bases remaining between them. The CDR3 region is CASRPGGIMNTEAFF. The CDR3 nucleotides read TGTGCCAGCAGACCTGGGGGGATAATGAACACTGAAGCTTTCTTT.

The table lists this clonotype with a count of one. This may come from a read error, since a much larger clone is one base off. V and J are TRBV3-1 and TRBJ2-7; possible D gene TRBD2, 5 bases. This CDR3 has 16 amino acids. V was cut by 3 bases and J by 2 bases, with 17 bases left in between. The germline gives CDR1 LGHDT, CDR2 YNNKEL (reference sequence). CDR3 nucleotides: TGTGCCAGCAGCCATGAGGTGGTTGGGCGGGCCTACGAGCAGTACTTC. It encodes CASSHEVVGRAYEQYF.

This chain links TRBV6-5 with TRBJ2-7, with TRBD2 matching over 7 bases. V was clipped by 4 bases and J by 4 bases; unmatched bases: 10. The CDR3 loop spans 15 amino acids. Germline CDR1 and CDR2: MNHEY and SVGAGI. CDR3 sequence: CASSSTAGTRYEQYF. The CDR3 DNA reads TGTGCCAGCAGTTCAACAGCGGGAACCCGTTACGAGCAGTACTTC.

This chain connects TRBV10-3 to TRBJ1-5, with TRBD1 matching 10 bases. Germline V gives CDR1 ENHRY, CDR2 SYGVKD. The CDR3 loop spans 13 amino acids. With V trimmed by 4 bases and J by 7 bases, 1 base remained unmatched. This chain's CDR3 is CAISVTGGQPQHF. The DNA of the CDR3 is TGTGCCATCAGTGTGACAGGGGGCCAGCCCCAGCATTTT.

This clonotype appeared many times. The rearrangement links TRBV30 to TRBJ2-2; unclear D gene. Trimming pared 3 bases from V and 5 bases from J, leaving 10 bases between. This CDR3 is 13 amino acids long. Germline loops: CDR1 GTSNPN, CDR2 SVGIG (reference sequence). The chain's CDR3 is CAWRPRRTGELFF. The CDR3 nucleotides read TGTGCCTGGAGACCCCGCCGGACCGGGGAGCTGTTTTTT.

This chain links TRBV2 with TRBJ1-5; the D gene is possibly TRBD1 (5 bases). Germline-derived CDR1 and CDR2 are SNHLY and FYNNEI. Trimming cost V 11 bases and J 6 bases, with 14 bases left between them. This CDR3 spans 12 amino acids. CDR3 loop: CAGNTQGQPQHF. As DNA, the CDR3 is TGTGCCGGAAATACTCAGGGTCAGCCCCAGCATTTT. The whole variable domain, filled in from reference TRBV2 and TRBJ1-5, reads EPEVTQTPSHQVTQMGQEVILRCVPISNHLYFYWYRQILGQKVEFLVSFYNNEISEKSEIFDDQFSVERPDGSNFTLKIRSTKLEDSAMYFCAGNTQGQPQHFGDGTRLSIL.

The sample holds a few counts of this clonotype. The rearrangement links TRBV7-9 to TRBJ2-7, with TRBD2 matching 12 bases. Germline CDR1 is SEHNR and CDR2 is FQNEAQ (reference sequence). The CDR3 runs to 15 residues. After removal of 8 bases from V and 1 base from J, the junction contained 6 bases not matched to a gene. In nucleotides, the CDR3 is TGTGCCAGCGGAACTAGCGGGAGGCTTTCCTACGAGCAGTACTTC. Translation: CASGTSGRLSYEQYF.

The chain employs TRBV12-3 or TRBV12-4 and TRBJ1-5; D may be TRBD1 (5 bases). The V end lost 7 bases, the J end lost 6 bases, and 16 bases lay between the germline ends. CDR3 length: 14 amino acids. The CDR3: CASTLTSGGQPQHF. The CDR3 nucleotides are TGTGCCAGCACCTTGACCTCGGGGGGTCAGCCCCAGCATTTT.

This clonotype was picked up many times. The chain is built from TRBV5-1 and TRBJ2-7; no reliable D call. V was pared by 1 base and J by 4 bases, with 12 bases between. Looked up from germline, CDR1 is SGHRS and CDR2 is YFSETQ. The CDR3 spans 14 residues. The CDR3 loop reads CASSLRSDGYEQYF. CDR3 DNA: TGCGCCAGCAGCTTGCGATCGGACGGTTACGAGCAGTACTTC.

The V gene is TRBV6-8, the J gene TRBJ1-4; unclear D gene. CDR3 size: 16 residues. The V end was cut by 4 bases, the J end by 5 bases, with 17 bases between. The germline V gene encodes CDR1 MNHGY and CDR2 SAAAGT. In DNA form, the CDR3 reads TGTGCCAGCAGTTTGGACGGATACGAATTGAATGAAAAACTGTTTTTT. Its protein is CASSLDGYELNEKLFF.

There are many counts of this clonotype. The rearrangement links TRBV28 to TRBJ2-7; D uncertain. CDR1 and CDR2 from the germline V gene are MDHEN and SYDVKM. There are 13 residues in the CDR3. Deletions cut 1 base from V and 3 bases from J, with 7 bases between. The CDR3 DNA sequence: TGTGCCAGCAGTTTATTCCGAAACTACGAGCAGTACTTC. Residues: CASSLFRNYEQYF.

CDR3 loop: CASSPGRAEAFF. CDR3 DNA sequence: TGTGCCAGCTCACCAGGGCGCGCTGAAGCTTTCTTT. The gene calls are TRBV18 and TRBJ1-1, with unresolved D. V shed 2 bases and J shed 6 bases, with 7 bases lying between them. This CDR3 contains 12 residues. The germline CDR1 and CDR2 sequences are KGHSH and LQKENI.

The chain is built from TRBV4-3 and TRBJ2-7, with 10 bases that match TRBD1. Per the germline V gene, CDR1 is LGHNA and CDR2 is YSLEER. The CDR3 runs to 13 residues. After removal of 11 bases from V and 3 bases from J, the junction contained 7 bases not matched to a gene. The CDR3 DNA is TGCGCCCGATCCCGGGACAGGGGCTACGAGCAGTACTTC. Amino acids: CARSRDRGYEQYF.